This T cell receptor beta chain stems from a study of early T cells in non-severe SARS-CoV-2 infection. Study details: Chains were not paired, and sequencing was done on bulk RNA from unsorted whole blood.

Study-wide findings and caveats: CD4 and private specificities were missed by VDJdb matching, which favored anti-spike CD8 responses.

Germline V CDR1 and CDR2: SEHNR, FQNEAQ (reference sequence). The CDR3 extends over 13 amino acids. Deletions cut 5 bases from V and 2 bases from J, with 10 bases between. This clonotype was found a few times. What it recognizes is unknown. Molecules of cDNA were individually given unique molecular identifiers that were attached to them. TCRdb reanalysed the 5' RACE reads using MiXCR and keeps one entry per CDR3 protein. The data show 85,000 to 90,000 distinct CDR3 sequences, about 15% seen once. This chain uses TRBV7-9 with TRBJ2-7; D call uncertain. The sequence derives from an adult who was a healthcare worker with PCR-confirmed SARS-CoV-2 infection or an uninfected control (not recorded which). Sequencing was carried out using whole blood. Here the CDR3 DNA reads TGTGCCAGCAGCCCGCCACAGCCCTACGAGCAGTACTTC. It translates to CASSPPQPYEQYF.